A single T cell receptor beta chain is shown here with its context. Its antigen is not identified. This entry is derived from a study of T-cell memory formation after mild COVID-19. Trimming pared 4 bases from V and 2 bases from J, leaving 11 bases between. CDR1 SGHAT and CDR2 FQNNGV come from the germline V gene. CDR3 size: 14 residues. Using constant-segment primers, 5'RACE produced TCR alpha and TCR beta cDNA libraries carrying sample barcodes and UMIs. One entry per CDR3 protein results from TCRdb running MiXCR on the 5' RACE reads. The data show approximately 50,000 distinct CDR3 sequences, less than 15% seen once. Whole-study results and caveats: A balance of CD4 and CD8 characterized clones contracting day 15 to 85, whereas later expanders leaned CD4+.

Sequenced input: PBMCs or a T cell subset sorted from them (not recorded which). This sequence was found in a man younger than 35 who had mild COVID-19 (a few samples of this study predate the infection). Cell type and time point are not known. V and J are TRBV11-2 and TRBJ2-5, with D tentatively TRBD1 (5 bases). For the CDR3, the DNA is TGTGCCAGCAGCTCAGGACACGGACAAGAGACCCAGTACTTC. It codes for CASSSGHGQETQYF. The entire variable domain, with the rest obtained from reference TRBV11-2 and TRBJ2-5, is as follows: EAGVAQSPRYKIIEKRQSVAFWCNPISGHATLYWYQQILGQGPKLLIQFQNNGVVDDSQLPKDRFSAERLKGVDSTLKIQPAKLEDSAVYLCASSSGHGQETQYFGPGTRLLVL.